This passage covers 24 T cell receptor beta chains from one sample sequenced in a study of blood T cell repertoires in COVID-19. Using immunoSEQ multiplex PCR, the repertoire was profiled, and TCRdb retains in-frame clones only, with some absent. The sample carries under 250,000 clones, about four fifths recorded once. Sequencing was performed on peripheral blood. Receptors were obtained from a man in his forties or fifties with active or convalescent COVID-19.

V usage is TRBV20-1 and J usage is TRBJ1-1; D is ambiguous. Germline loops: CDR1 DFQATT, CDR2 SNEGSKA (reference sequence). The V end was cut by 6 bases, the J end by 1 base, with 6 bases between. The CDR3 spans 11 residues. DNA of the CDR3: TGCAGTGCATACTGGAACACTGAAGCTTTCTTT. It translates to CSAYWNTEAFF.

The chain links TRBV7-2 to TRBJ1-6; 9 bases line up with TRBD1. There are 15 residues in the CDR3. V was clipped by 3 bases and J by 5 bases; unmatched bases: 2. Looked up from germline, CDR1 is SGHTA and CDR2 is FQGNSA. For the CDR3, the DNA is TGTGCCAGCAGCTTCGGGACAGGGAATAATTCACCCCTCCACTTT. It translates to CASSFGTGNNSPLHF.

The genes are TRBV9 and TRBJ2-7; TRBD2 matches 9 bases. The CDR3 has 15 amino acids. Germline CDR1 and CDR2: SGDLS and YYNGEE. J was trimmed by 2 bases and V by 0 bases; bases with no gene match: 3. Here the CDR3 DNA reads TGTGCCAGCAGCGTAGGAGCTAGCGGGGCCTACGAGCAGTACTTC. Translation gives CASSVGASGAYEQYF.

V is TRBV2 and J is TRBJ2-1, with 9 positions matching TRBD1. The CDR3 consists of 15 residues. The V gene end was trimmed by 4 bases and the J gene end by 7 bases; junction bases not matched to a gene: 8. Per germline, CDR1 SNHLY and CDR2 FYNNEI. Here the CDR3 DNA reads TGTGCCAGCAGTGGGCCCGGGACAGGGCGAAATGAGCAGTTCTTC. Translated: CASSGPGTGRNEQFF.

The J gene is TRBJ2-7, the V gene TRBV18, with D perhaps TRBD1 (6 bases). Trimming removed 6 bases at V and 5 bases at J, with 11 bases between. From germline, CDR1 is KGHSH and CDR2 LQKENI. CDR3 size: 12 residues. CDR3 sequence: CASSTDRNEQYF. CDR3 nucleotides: TGTGCCAGCTCGACGGACAGAAACGAGCAGTACTTC.

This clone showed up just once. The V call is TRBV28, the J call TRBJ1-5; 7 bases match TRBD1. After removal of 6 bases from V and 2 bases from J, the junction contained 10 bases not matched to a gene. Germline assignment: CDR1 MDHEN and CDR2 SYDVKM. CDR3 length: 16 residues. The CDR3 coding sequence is TGTGCCAGCAGCCCCCGGACAGGAGTAGGCAATCAGCCCCAGCATTTT. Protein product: CASSPRTGVGNQPQHF.

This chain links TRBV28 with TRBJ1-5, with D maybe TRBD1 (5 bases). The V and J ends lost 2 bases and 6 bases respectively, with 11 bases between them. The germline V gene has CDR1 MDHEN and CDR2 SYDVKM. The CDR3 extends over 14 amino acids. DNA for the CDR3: TGTGCCAGCAGTTTAACGGGGGGAGTTCAGCCCCAGCATTTT. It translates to CASSLTGGVQPQHF.

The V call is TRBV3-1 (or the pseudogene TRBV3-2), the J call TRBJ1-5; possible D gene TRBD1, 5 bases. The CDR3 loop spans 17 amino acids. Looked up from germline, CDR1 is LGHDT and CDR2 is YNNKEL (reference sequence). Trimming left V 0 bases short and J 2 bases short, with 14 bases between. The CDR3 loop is CASSQDGAGIRNQPQHF. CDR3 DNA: TGTGCCAGCAGCCAAGATGGGGCGGGGATTCGCAATCAGCCCCAGCATTTT.

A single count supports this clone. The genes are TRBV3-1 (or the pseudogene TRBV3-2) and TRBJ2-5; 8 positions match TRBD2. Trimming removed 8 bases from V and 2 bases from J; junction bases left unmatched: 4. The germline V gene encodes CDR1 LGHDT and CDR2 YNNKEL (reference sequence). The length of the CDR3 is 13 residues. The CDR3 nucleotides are TGTGCCAGCGCTAGCGGGCCTCAAGAGACCCAGTACTTC. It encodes CASASGPQETQYF.

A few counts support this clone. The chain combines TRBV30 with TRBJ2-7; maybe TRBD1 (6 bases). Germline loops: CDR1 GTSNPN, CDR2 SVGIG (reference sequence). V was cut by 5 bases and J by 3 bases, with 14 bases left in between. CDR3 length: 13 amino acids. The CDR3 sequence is CAWGLKGGYEQYF. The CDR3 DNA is TGTGCCTGGGGACTGAAAGGGGGCTACGAGCAGTACTTC.

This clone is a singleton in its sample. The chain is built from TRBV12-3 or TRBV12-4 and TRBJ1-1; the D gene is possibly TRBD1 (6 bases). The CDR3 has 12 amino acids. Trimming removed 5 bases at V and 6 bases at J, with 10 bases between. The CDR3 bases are TGTGCCAGCAGTCGGGGGGGGCCTGAAGCTTTCTTT. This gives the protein CASSRGGPEAFF.

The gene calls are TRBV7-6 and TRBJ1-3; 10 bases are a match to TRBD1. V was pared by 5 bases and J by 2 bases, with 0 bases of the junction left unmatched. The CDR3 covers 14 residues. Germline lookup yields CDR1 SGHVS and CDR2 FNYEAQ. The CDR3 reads CASSGTGAGNTIYF. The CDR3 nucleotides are TGTGCCAGCAGCGGGACAGGGGCTGGAAACACCATATATTTT.

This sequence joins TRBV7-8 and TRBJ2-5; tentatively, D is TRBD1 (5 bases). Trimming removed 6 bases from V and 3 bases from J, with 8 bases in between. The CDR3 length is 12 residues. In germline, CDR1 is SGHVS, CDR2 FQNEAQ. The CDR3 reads CASRGREETQYF. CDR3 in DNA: TGTGCCAGCAGGGGCAGGGAAGAGACCCAGTACTTC.

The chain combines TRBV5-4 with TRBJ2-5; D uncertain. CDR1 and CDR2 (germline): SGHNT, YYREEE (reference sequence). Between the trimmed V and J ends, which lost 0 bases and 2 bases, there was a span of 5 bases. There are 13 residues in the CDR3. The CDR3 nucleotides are TGTGCCAGCAGCTTGGTGCGGCAAGAGACCCAGTACTTC. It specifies CASSLVRQETQYF.

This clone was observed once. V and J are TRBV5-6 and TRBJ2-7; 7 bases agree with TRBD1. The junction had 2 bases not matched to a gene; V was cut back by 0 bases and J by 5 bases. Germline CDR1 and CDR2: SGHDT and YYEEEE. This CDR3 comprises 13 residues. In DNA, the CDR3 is TGTGCCAGCAGCTTGGACAGGGGCCACGAGCAGTACTTC. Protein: CASSLDRGHEQYF.

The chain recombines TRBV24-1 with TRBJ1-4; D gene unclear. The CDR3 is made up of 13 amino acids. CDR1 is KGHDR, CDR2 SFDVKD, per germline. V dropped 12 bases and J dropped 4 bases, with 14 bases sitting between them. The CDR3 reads CAGPTGFNEKLFF. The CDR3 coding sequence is TGTGCCGGACCGACGGGATTTAATGAAAAACTGTTTTTT.

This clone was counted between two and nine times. CDR3 residues: CASSHSLQGSNTGELFF. CDR3 coding DNA: TGCGCCAGCAGCCATTCGCTACAGGGGTCAAACACCGGGGAGCTGTTTTTT. The gene calls are TRBV5-1 and TRBJ2-2; 7 bases agree with TRBD1. The J segment lost 2 bases and the V segment lost 4 bases, leaving 11 bases of the junction unmatched. CDR1 and CDR2 from the germline V gene are SGHRS and YFSETQ. The CDR3 contains 17 residues. Based on the CDR3 plus reference TRBV5-1 and TRBJ2-2, the full variable domain is KAGVTQTPRYLIKTRGQQVTLSCSPISGHRSVSWYQQTPGQGLQFLFEYFSETQRNKGNFPGRFSGRQFSNSRSEMNVSTLELGDSALYLCASSHSLQGSNTGELFFGEGSRLTVL.

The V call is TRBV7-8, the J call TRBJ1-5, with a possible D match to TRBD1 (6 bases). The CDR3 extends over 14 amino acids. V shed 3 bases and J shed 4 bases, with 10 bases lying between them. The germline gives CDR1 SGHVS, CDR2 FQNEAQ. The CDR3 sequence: CASSFPGVNQPQHF. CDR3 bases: TGTGCCAGCAGCTTCCCAGGGGTAAATCAGCCCCAGCATTTT.

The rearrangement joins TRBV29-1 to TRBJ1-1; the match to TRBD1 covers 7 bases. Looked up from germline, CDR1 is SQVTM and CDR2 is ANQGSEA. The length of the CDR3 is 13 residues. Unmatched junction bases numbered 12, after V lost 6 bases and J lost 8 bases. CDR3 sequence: CSVTRDSPREAFF. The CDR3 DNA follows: TGCAGCGTGACCCGGGACAGCCCAAGAGAAGCTTTCTTT. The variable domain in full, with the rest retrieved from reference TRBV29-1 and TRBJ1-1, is SAVISQKPSRDICQRGTSLTIQCQVDSQVTMMFWYRQQPGQSLTLIATANQGSEATYESGFVIDKFPISRPNLTFSTLTVSNMSPEDSSIYLCSVTRDSPREAFFGQGTRLTVV.

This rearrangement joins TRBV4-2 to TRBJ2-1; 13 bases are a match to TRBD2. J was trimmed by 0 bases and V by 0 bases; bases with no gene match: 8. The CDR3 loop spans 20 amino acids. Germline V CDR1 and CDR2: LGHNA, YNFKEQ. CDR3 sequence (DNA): TGTGCCAGCAGCCAAGAAGGACTAGCGGGGGCCCCAGGCTCCTACAATGAGCAGTTCTTC. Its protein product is CASSQEGLAGAPGSYNEQFF.

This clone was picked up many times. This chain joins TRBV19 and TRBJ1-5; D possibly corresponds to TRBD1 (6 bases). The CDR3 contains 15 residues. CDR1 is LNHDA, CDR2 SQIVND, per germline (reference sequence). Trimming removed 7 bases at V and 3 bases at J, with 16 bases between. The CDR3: CASIPAGGPNQPQHF. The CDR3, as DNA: TGTGCCAGTATACCCGCGGGGGGCCCCAATCAGCCCCAGCATTTT. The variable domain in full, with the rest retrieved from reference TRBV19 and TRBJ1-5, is DGGITQSPKYLFRKEGQNVTLSCEQNLNHDAMYWYRQDPGQGLRLIYYSQIVNDFQKGDIAEGYSVSREKKESFPLTVTSAQKNPTAFYLCASIPAGGPNQPQHFGDGTRLSIL.

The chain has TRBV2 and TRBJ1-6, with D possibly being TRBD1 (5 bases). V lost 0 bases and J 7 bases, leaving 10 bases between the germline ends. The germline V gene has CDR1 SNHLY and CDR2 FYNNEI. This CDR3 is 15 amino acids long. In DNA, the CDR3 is TGTGCCAGCAGTGAAGCGGGGCAGGGAAATTCACCCCTCCACTTT. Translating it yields CASSEAGQGNSPLHF.

CDR3 DNA sequence: TGTGCCAGCAGTTTAGACAGGGGGCAAACTGAAGCTTTCTTT. It is translated as CASSLDRGQTEAFF. The chain uses TRBV27 and TRBJ1-1, with 10 bases fitting TRBD1. Germline loops: CDR1 MNHEY, CDR2 SMNVEV (reference sequence). J was trimmed by 5 bases and V by 2 bases; bases with no gene match: 2. The CDR3 sequence is 14 residues long.

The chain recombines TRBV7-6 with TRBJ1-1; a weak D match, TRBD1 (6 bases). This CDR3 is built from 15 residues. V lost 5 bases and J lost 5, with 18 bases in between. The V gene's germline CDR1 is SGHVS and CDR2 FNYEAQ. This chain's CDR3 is CASSPRVRGGTEAFF. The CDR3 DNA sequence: TGTGCCAGCAGCCCAAGGGTGAGGGGGGGAACTGAAGCTTTCTTT.